A single sample gave rise to the 21 T cell receptor beta chains below, sequenced in a study of T cells in localized non-small cell lung cancer. Profiling relied on immunoSEQ multiplex PCR, and the TCRdb table lists in-frame clones only, not all of them. This table holds under 60,000 clones, roughly 89% found once. The specimen was peripheral blood, collected before any cancer treatment. These receptors were collected from a male donor aged 60 or older with stage III squamous cell lung carcinoma.

The rearrangement joins TRBV18 to TRBJ2-1; 13 bases agree with TRBD2. CDR1 and CDR2 from the germline V gene are KGHSH and LQKENI. This CDR3 is built from 19 residues. V gave up 4 bases and J gave up 8 bases; unmatched junction bases: 17. The CDR3 here is CASSQTTPLAGGPGDEQFF. Here the CDR3 DNA reads TGTGCCAGCTCACAGACCACCCCACTAGCGGGAGGGCCTGGGGATGAGCAGTTCTTC.

J is TRBJ2-1 and V is TRBV9; D not resolved. CDR3 length equals 13 residues. CDR1 is SGDLS, CDR2 YYNGEE, per germline. V shed 0 bases and J shed 15 bases, with 16 bases lying between them. CDR3 coding DNA: TGTGCCAGCAGCGTAGATCAGGTCTCCAAGGGGTTCTTC. This codes for CASSVDQVSKGFF.

Written as DNA, the CDR3 is TGTGCCAGCAGCTTATACGCTAGCGGGGGAGGAAATGAGCAGTTCTTC. Translating gives CASSLYASGGGNEQFF. The rearrangement joins TRBV7-6 to TRBJ2-1, with 10 bases identical to TRBD2. The germline V gene encodes CDR1 SGHVS and CDR2 FNYEAQ. Losses at the gene ends were 2 bases for V and 7 bases for J; bases not matched to a gene: 8. This CDR3 is built from 16 residues.

About this clone: The CDR3 ends on some other residue instead of the conserved phenylalanine or tryptophan, so this is likely a read error. The DNA is left out, because the CDR3 cannot be placed on it with certainty; the CDR3 is given as TCRdb lists it. This sequence joins TRBV11-2 and TRBJ2-3; the DNA was not compared with TRBD2, the D call given in the table. A total of 13 residues make up the CDR3, ends included. Per germline, CDR1 SGHAT and CDR2 FQNNGV. The CDR3 loop is CASSLAPGGPLTY.

The chain carries TRBV19 and TRBJ1-5, with no clear D. The CDR3 contains 14 residues. Trimming stripped 4 bases from V and 2 bases from J, with 9 bases between. Looked up from germline, CDR1 is LNHDA and CDR2 is SQIVND (reference sequence). Here the CDR3 reads CASSRGGGNQPQHF. The CDR3 DNA reads TGTGCCAGTAGTAGAGGCGGGGGCAATCAGCCCCAGCATTTT.

The V and J genes are TRBV9 and TRBJ2-7; unclear D gene. The CDR3 totals 12 residues. V was trimmed by 0 bases and J by 5 bases, leaving 6 bases between them. Germline V gene data show CDR1 as SGDLS and CDR2 as YYNGEE. The CDR3 loop reads CASSVGSNEQYF. In nucleotides, the CDR3 is TGTGCCAGCAGCGTAGGGTCGAACGAGCAGTACTTC.

On this clone: The junction does not match germline at one end; this may be a read error. The chain recombines TRBV7-2 with TRBJ1-2; TRBD1 agrees at 10 bases. This CDR3 is 14 amino acids long. The germline gives CDR1 SGHTA, CDR2 FQGNSA. In nucleotides, the CDR3 is TGTGCCAGCGGCTTGGGGACAGGGGTATTTGGCTACACCTTC. Protein sequence: CASGLGTGVFGYTF.

The chain uses TRBV7-3 and TRBJ2-7; D might be TRBD1 (6 bases). The CDR3 is 14 amino acids. V dropped 1 base and J dropped 5 bases, with 12 bases sitting between them. Germline CDR1 and CDR2: SGHTA and FQGTGA. CDR3 nucleotide sequence: TGTGCCAGCAGCTTAAGGGACATTATCCACGAGCAGTACTTC. Translating gives CASSLRDIIHEQYF.

This clone was detected once. The chain recombines TRBV5-1 with TRBJ2-3, with D perhaps TRBD1 (6 bases). From germline, CDR1 is SGHRS and CDR2 YFSETQ. The CDR3 contains 14 residues. Trimming pared 2 bases from V and 0 bases from J, leaving 7 bases between. The CDR3 DNA reads TGCGCCAGCAGCTTTGGACAGAGCACAGATACGCAGTATTTT. As protein: CASSFGQSTDTQYF.

V is TRBV7-2 and J is TRBJ1-3; 7 bases agree with TRBD1. Per the germline V gene, CDR1 is SGHTA and CDR2 is FQGNSA. This CDR3 has 14 amino acids. J gave up 6 bases and V 0 bases, and 2 bases lay outside the gene matches. Here the CDR3 reads CASSLAGGVNTIYF. The CDR3 coding sequence is TGTGCCAGCAGCTTAGCAGGGGGCGTAAACACCATATATTTT.

The rearrangement uses TRBV29-1 and TRBJ1-1, with D possibly matching TRBD1 (6 bases). The V gene's germline CDR1 is SQVTM and CDR2 ANQGSEA. V lost 3 bases and J 4 bases, leaving 9 bases between the germline ends. The CDR3 spans 12 residues. The CDR3 loop reads CSVERGTTEAFF. CDR3 nucleotides: TGCAGCGTTGAGAGGGGGACCACTGAAGCTTTCTTT.

The chain links TRBV18 to TRBJ2-5, with D possibly being TRBD1 (5 bases). CDR3 length equals 16 residues. From germline, CDR1 is KGHSH and CDR2 LQKENI. Trimming cost V 1 base and J 7 bases, with 19 bases left between them. CDR3 bases: TGTGCCAGCTCACCACTGCATTCCAGGGTGCAACCGACCCAGTACTTC. Translating gives CASSPLHSRVQPTQYF.

This chain links TRBV19 with TRBJ2-7; D is possibly TRBD1 or TRBD2 (6 bases each). This CDR3 contains 15 residues. The germline V and J ends were trimmed by 8 bases and 3 bases, with 20 bases remaining between them. Germline V gene sequence: CDR1 LNHDA, CDR2 SQIVND (reference sequence). The CDR3 sequence: CASLGSRGGDYEQYF. For the CDR3, the DNA is TGTGCCAGTCTAGGCTCCAGGGGAGGAGACTACGAGCAGTACTTC.

This chain uses TRBV12-5 with TRBJ2-5, with D unresolved. In germline, CDR1 is LGHNT, CDR2 FRNRAP. The V gene lost 1 base and the J gene lost 5 bases, with 2 bases spanning the gap. The CDR3 is made up of 11 amino acids. CDR3 in DNA: TGTGCTAGTGGTTTGGCGGAGACCCAGTACTTC. Translating gives CASGLAETQYF.

This chain uses TRBV6-1 with TRBJ2-7; 9 bases are a match to TRBD1. CDR1 and CDR2 from the germline V gene are MNHNS and SASEGT. The CDR3 extends over 15 amino acids. The ends lost 2 bases at V and 3 bases at J; junction bases unmatched: 5. The CDR3 protein is CASSERTGANYEQYF. CDR3 in DNA: TGTGCCAGCAGTGAAAGGACAGGGGCGAACTACGAGCAGTACTTC.

This chain connects TRBV28 to TRBJ2-7, with 8 bases identical to TRBD2. The CDR3 runs to 16 residues. The germline CDR1 and CDR2 sequences are MDHEN and SYDVKM. The V gene end was trimmed by 3 bases and the J gene end by 1 base; junction bases not matched to a gene: 8. The CDR3 sequence is CASSLVSGGRSYEQYF. CDR3 DNA: TGTGCCAGCAGTTTGGTCAGCGGGGGCCGATCCTACGAGCAGTACTTC.

V usage is TRBV7-9 and J usage is TRBJ2-1; D possibly corresponds to TRBD1 (6 bases). Trimming cost V 5 bases and J 6 bases, with 17 bases left between them. The CDR3 is made up of 15 amino acids. The germline V gene has CDR1 SEHNR and CDR2 FQNEAQ (reference sequence). The CDR3: CASSADRLSSNEQFF. The CDR3 coding sequence is TGTGCCAGCAGCGCCGACAGGCTTTCATCCAATGAGCAGTTCTTC. Drawing the rest from reference TRBV7-9 and TRBJ2-1, the complete variable domain is DTGVSQNPRHKITKRGQNVTFRCDPISEHNRLYWYRQTLGQGPEFLTYFQNEAQLEKSRLLSDRFSAERPKGSFSTLEIQRTEQGDSAMYLCASSADRLSSNEQFFGPGTRLTVL.

V is TRBV5-4 and J is TRBJ2-7; TRBD2 matches at 13 bases. The CDR3 totals 15 residues. After removal of 4 bases from V and 3 bases from J, the junction contained 4 bases not matched to a gene. Germline CDR1 is SGHNT and CDR2 is YYREEE (reference sequence). CDR3 sequence: CASSPGTSGNYEQYF. The CDR3 DNA is TGTGCCAGCAGCCCCGGGACTAGCGGGAACTACGAGCAGTACTTC.

This clone was observed once. The chain combines TRBV7-2 with TRBJ2-5, with D maybe TRBD2 (5 bases). V shed 2 bases and J shed 4 bases, with 8 bases lying between them. This CDR3 has 13 residues. Germline CDR1 SGHTA, CDR2 FQGNSA. In DNA, the CDR3 is TGTGCCAGCAGCTTATCCGGGGTAGAGACCCAGTACTTC. Translated, it gives CASSLSGVETQYF. Complete variable domain (other parts from reference TRBV7-2 and TRBJ2-5): GAGVSQSPSNKVTEKGKDVELRCDPISGHTALYWYRQSLGQGLEFLIYFQGNSAPDKSGLPSDRFSAERTGGSVSTLTIQRTQQEDSAVYLCASSLSGVETQYFGPGTRLLVL.

The chain links TRBV5-1 to TRBJ2-2; tentative D call: TRBD1 (5 bases). V was trimmed by 0 bases and J by 7 bases, leaving 13 bases between them. The CDR3 is made up of 15 amino acids. Germline V gene sequence: CDR1 SGHRS, CDR2 YFSETQ. Here the CDR3 reads CASSLAVRGFGELFF. The DNA for the CDR3 is TGCGCCAGCAGCTTGGCCGTTAGGGGCTTCGGGGAGCTGTTTTTT.

The J gene is TRBJ1-5, the V gene TRBV7-8, with a tentative D call TRBD1 (5 bases). V was cut by 1 base and J by 2 bases, with 9 bases left in between. CDR3 length: 15 amino acids. The germline CDR1 and CDR2 sequences are SGHVS and FQNEAQ. The CDR3 is CASSLGIRGNQPQHF. CDR3 bases: TGTGCCAGCAGCTTAGGCATCAGGGGCAATCAGCCCCAGCATTTT.